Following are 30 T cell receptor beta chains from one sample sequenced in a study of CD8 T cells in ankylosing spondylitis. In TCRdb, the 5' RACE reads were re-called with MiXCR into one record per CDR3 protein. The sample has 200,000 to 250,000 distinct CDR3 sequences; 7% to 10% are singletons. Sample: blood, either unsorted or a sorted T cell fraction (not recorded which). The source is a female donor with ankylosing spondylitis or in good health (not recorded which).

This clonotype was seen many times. In DNA form, the CDR3 reads TGTGCCAGTAGTACATGGGCCCCGGGGGAGCTGTTTTTT. Its translation: CASSTWAPGELFF. The V and J genes are TRBV19 and TRBJ2-2; D ambiguous. V was cut by 4 bases and J by 8 bases, with 11 bases left in between. Germline assignment: CDR1 LNHDA and CDR2 SQIVND (reference sequence). The CDR3 loop spans 13 amino acids.

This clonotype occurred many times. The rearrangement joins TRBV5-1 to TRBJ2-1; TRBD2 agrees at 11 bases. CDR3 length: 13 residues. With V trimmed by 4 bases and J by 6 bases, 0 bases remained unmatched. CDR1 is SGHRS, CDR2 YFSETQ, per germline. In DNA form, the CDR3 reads TGCGCCAGCAGCCTAGCGGGGGGCAATGAGCAGTTCTTC. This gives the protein CASSLAGGNEQFF.

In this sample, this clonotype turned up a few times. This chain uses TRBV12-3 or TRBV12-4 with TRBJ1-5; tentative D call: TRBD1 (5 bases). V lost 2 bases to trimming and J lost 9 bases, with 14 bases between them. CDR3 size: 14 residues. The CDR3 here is CASSLYGRDRPQHF. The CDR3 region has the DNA TGTGCCAGCAGTTTATATGGCAGGGACCGGCCCCAGCATTTT.

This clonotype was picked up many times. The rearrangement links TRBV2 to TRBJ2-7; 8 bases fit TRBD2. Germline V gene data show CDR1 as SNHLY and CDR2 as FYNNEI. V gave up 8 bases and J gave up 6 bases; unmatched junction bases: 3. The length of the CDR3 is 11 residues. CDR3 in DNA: TGTGCCAGCCTCGGGGGGGTCGAGCAGTACTTC. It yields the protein CASLGGVEQYF.

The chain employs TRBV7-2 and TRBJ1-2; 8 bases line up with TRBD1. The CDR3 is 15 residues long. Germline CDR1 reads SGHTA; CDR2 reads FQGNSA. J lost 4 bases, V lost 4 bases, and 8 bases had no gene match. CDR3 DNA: TGTGCCAGCAGCTCACAAAAAGGGACAGGCTATGGCTACACCTTC. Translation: CASSSQKGTGYGYTF.

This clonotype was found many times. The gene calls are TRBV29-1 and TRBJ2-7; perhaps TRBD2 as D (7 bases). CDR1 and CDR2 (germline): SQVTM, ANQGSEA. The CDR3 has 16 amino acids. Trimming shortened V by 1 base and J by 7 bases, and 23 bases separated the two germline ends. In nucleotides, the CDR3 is TGCAGCGTTGAAGGTCTATTCGGAACAGGGAGGGGGGAGCAGTACTTC. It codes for CSVEGLFGTGRGEQYF.

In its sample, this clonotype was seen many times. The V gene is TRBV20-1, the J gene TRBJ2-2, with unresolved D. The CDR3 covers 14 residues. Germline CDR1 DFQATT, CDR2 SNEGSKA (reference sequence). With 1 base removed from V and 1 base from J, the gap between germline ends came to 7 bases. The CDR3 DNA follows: TGCAGTGCTAGAGTCAGGCAGAACACCGGGGAGCTGTTTTTT. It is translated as CSARVRQNTGELFF.

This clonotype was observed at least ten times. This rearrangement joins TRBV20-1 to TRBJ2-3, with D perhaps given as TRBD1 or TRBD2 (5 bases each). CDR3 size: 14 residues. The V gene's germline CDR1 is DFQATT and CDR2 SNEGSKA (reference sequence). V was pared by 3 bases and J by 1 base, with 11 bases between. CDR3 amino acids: CSARGQGGTDTQYF. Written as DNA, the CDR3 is TGCAGTGCTAGGGGTCAGGGAGGCACAGATACGCAGTATTTT.

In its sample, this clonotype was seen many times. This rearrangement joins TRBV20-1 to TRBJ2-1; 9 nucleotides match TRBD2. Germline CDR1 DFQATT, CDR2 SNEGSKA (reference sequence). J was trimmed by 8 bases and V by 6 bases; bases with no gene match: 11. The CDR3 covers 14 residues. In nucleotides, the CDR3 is TGCAGTGCATCCCGTAGCGGGAGTGGGGATGAGCAGTTCTTC. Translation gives CSASRSGSGDEQFF.

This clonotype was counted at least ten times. The CDR3 is CASSPLGTSGVSYNEQFF. In DNA form, the CDR3 reads TGTGCCAGCAGCCCCTTAGGGACTAGCGGGGTCTCCTACAATGAGCAGTTCTTC. The genes are TRBV7-6 and TRBJ2-1, with 13 bases identical to TRBD2. The J segment lost 0 bases and the V segment lost 5 bases, leaving 7 bases of the junction unmatched. This CDR3 comprises 18 residues. Germline V gene sequence: CDR1 SGHVS, CDR2 FNYEAQ.

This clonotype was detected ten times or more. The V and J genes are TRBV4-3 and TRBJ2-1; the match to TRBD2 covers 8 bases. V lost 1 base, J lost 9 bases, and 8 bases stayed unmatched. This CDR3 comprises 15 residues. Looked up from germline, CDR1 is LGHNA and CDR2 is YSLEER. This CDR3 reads CASSQGGQGLAEQFF. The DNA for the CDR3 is TGCGCCAGCAGCCAAGGAGGGCAAGGACTAGCTGAGCAGTTCTTC.

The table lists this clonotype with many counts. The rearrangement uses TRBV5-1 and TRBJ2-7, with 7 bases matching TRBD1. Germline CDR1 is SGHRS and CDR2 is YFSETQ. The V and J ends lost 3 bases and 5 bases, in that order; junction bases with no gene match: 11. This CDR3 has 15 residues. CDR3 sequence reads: CASSYRSTGLHEQYF. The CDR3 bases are TGCGCCAGCAGCTATCGGTCGACAGGGCTCCACGAGCAGTACTTC.

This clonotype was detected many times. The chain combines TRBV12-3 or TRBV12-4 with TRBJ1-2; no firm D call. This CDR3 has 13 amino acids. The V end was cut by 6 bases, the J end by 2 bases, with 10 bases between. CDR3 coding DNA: TGTGCCAGCAGCCAAGGACCCAACTATGGCTACACCTTC. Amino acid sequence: CASSQGPNYGYTF.

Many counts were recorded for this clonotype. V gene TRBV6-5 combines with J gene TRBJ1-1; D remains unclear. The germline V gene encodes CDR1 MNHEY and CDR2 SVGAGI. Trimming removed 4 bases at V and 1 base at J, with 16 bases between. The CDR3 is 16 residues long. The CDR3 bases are TGTGCCAGCAGTTCATGGCGTGGGCAGACGAACACTGAAGCTTTCTTT. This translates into CASSSWRGQTNTEAFF.

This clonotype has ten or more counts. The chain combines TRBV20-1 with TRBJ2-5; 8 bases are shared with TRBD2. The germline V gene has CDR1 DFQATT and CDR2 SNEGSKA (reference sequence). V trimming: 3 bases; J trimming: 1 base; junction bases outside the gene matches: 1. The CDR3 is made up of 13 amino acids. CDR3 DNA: TGCAGTGCTAGCGGGAGGGCCCAAGAGACCCAGTACTTC. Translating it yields CSASGRAQETQYF.

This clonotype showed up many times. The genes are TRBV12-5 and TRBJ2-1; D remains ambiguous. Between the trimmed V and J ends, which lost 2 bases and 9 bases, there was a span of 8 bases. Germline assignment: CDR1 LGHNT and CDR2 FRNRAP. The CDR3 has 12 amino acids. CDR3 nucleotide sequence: TGTGCTAGTGGTTTGTACCGAGCTGAGCAGTTCTTC. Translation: CASGLYRAEQFF.

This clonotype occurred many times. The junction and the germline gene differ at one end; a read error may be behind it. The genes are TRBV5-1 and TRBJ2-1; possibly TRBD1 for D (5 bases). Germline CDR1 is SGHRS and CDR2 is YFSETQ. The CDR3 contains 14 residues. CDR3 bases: TGCGCCAGCAGCCAGACGCCAGGGTACAGTGAGCAGTTCTTC. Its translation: CASSQTPGYSEQFF.

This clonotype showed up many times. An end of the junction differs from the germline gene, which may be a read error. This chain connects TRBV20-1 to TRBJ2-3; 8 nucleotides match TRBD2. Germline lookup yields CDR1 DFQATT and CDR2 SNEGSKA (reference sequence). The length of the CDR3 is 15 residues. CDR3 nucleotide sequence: TGCAGTGCTGACCGGGATAGCGGGATTTCAGATAAGCAGTATTTT. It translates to CSADRDSGISDKQYF.

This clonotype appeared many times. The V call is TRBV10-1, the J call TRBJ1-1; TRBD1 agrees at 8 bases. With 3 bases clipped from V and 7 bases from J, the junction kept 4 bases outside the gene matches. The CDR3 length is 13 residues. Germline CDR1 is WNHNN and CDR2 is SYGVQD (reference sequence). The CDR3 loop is CASSDFGQGEAFF. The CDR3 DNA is TGCGCCAGCAGTGACTTTGGACAGGGTGAAGCTTTCTTT.

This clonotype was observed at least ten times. The CDR3 DNA reads TGTGCCAGCAGTTTATGGTTGGGCGGGCGCACCGGGGAGCTGTTTTTT. Its protein is CASSLWLGGRTGELFF. V is TRBV27 and J is TRBJ2-2; possible D gene TRBD2, 5 bases. The CDR3 has 16 amino acids. Per the germline V gene, CDR1 is MNHEY and CDR2 is SMNVEV (reference sequence). Trimming left V 1 base short and J 4 bases short, with 13 bases between.

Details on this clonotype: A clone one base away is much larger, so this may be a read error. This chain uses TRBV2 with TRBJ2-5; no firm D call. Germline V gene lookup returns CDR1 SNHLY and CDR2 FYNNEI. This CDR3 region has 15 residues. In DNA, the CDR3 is TGTGTCAGCAGCCAAAATCTCAGTGGTCAAGAGACCCAGTACTTC. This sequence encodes CVSSQNLSGQETQYF.

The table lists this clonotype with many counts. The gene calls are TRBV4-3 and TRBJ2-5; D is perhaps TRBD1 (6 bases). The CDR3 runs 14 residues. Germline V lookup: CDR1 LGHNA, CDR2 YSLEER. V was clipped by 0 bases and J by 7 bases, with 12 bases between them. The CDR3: CASSQDQGGPTQYF. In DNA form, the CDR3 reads TGCGCCAGCAGCCAAGATCAAGGGGGTCCGACCCAGTACTTC.

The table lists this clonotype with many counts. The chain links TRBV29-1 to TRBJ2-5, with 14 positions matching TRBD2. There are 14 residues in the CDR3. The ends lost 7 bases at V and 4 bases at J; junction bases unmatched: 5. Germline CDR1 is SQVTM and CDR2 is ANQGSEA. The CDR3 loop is CSGGLAGEVETQYF. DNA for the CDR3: TGCAGCGGGGGACTAGCGGGGGAGGTAGAGACCCAGTACTTC.

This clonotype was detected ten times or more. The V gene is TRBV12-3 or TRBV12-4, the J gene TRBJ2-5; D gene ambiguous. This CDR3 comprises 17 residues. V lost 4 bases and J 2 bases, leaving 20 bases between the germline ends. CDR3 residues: CASSSKLVPLGQETQYF. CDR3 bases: TGTGCCAGCAGTTCCAAATTGGTTCCCTTGGGGCAAGAGACCCAGTACTTC.

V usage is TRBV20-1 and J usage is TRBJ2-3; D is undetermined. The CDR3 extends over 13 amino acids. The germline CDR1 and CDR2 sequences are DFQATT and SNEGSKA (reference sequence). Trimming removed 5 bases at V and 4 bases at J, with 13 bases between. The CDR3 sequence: CSASRRGADTQYF. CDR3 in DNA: TGCAGTGCTTCTAGGCGAGGCGCAGATACGCAGTATTTT.

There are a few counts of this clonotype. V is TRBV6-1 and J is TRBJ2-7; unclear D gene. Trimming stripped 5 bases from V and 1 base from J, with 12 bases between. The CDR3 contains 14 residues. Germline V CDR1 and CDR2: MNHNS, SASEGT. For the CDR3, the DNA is TGTGCCAGCAGTAGGGTAGAAAAATCCTACGAGCAGTACTTC. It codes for CASSRVEKSYEQYF.

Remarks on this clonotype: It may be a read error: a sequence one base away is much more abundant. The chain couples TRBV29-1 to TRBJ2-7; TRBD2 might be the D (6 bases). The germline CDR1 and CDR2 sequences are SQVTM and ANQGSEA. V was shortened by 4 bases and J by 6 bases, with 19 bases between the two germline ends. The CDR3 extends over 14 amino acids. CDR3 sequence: CSVGRRGDSREQYF. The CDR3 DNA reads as TGCAGCGTTGGCCGACGCGGGGATTCACGCGAGCAGTACTTC.

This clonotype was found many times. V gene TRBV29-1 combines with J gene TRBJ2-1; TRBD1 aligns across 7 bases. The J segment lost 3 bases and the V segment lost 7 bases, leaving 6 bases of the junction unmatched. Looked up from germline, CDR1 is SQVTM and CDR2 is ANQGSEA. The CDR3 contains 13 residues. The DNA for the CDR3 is TGCAGCGGTAGGGACAGTAACTACAATGAGCAGTTCTTC. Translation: CSGRDSNYNEQFF.

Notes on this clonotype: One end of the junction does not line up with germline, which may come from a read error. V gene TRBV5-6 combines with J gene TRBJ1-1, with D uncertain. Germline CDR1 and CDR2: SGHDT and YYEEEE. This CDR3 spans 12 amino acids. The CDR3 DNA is TGTACCAGCAGCCCAAGGTACACTGAAGCTTTCTTT. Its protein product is CTSSPRYTEAFF. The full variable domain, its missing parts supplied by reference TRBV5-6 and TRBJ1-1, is DAGVTQSPTHLIKTRGQQVTLRCSPKSGHDTVSWYQQALGQGPQFIFQYYEEEERQRGNFPDRFSGHQFPNYSSELNVNALLLGDSALYLCTSSPRYTEAFFGQGTRLTVV.

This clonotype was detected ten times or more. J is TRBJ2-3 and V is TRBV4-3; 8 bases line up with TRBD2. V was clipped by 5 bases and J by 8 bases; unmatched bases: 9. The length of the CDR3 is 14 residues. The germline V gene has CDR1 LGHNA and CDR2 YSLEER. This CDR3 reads CASSSGGVPTTQYF. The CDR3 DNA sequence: TGCGCCAGCAGCTCCGGGGGGGTACCCACTACGCAGTATTTT.